A selection of T cell receptor beta chains follows, all from one sample in a study of post-analysis software for immune sequencing data. A single record per CDR3 protein comes from TCRdb applying MiXCR to the PCR reads. This table holds hundreds of thousands of distinct CDR3 sequences, 25% to 30% found once. Material for sequencing was blood. The source is a girl aged 10-17 years with multiple sclerosis. Both conserved end residues are part of each CDR3. A D gene is named only where the DNA matches it firmly. Clone size, where shown, is once, few, many, or a class for clones that have expanded.

>TRBD2|TRBV7-2|TRBJ2-4|NA
CASRGLAGENIQYF
TGTGCCAGCAGGGGACTAGCGGGAGAGAACATTCAGTACTTC
>NA|TRBV10-3|TRBJ2-3|few
CAISERRDTQYF
TGTGCCATCAGTGAGAGGAGGGATACGCAGTATTTT
>TRBD2|TRBV7-2|TRBJ2-1|few
CASSSPTSWRGAYNEQFF
TGTGCCAGCAGCTCCCCGACTAGCTGGAGGGGCGCCTACAATGAGCAGTTCTTC
>TRBD2|TRBV7-2|TRBJ2-1|many
CASRPNLAGGYNEQFF
TGTGCCAGCAGGCCAAACTTAGCGGGGGGATACAATGAGCAGTTCTTC
>NA|TRBV20-1|TRBJ1-2|NA
CSIGTDYGYTF
TGCAGCATCGGGACGGACTATGGCTACACCTTC
>NA|TRBV7-2|TRBJ2-1|few
CASSSPGGGVHEQFF
TGTGCCAGCAGCTCGCCAGGGGGAGGGGTGCATGAGCAGTTCTTC
>TRBD1|TRBV5-5|TRBJ1-5|NA
CASSLSAGGSNQPQHF
TGTGCCAGCAGCTTGTCCGCAGGGGGATCCAATCAGCCCCAGCATTTT
>NA|TRBV5-1|TRBJ1-6|NA
CASSLGLGPHNSPLHF
TGCGCCAGCAGCTTGGGACTGGGACCGCATAATTCACCCCTCCACTTT
>NA|TRBV18|TRBJ1-6|NA
CASSRDRAGDSPLHF
TGTGCCAGCTCACGAGACCGGGCAGGAGATTCACCCCTCCACTTT
>TRBD1|TRBV24-1|TRBJ2-3|NA
CATSDLGQGKDTQYF
TGTGCCACCAGTGACCTAGGACAGGGGAAAGATACGCAGTATTTT
>TRBD1|TRBV20-1|TRBJ1-5|NA
CSASFSGQGELAIRAQHF
TGCAGCGCTTCTTTTTCGGGACAGGGGGAGCTGGCAATCAGGGCCCAGCATTTT
>TRBD2|TRBV10-3|TRBJ2-1|NA
CAIGGGESQFF
TGTGCCATCGGCGGGGGGGAGTCCCAGTTCTTC
>NA|TRBV12-3/TRBV12-4|TRBJ2-5|many
CASSFSVVATGMKETQYF
TGTGCCAGCAGTTTTAGTGTTGTCGCGACTGGCATGAAGGAGACCCAGTACTTC